This T cell receptor (beta chain) was identified during a study of T cells in localized non-small cell lung cancer. Profiled with immunoSEQ multiplex PCR; TCRdb holds only in-frame clones, not every one. Among roughly 17,000 clones listed, around four fifths were seen once. The CDR3 covers 15 residues. Trimming took off 0 bases at V and 1 base at J, with 8 bases between the two ends. Germline V gene lookup returns CDR1 SGHRS and CDR2 YFSETQ. J is TRBJ2-1 and V is TRBV5-1, with D unclear. The receptor was isolated from a male donor aged 60 or older with stage III lung adenocarcinoma. This sample comprised peripheral blood, obtained before any cancer treatment. The CDR3 DNA is TGCGCCAGCAGCTTGGTTGACGCGTCCTACAATGAGCAGTTCTTC. Its translation: CASSLVDASYNEQFF. Supplemented by reference TRBV5-1 and TRBJ2-1, the full variable domain reads KAGVTQTPRYLIKTRGQQVTLSCSPISGHRSVSWYQQTPGQGLQFLFEYFSETQRNKGNFPGRFSGRQFSNSRSEMNVSTLELGDSALYLCASSLVDASYNEQFFGPGTRLTVL.